These 7 T cell receptor beta chains share one sample of origin, sequenced in a study of CD8+ T cells in alopecia areata. It was cDNA, reverse transcribed from extracted RNA, that served as the sequencing template. Assay: immunoSEQ multiplex PCR; the TCRdb copy retains only in-frame clones and omits some. Of around 150,000 clones listed, under 70% are singletons. Treatment denoted: oral pan-JAK inhibitor, 5-10 mg twice daily. This sample comprised CD4+ T cells sorted from blood, obtained at week 4, from a patient treated with tofacitinib. The receptors stem from a human donor with alopecia areata.

This chain joins TRBV9 and TRBJ2-7; the D is unclear. This CDR3 region has 14 residues. Germline CDR1 reads SGDLS; CDR2 reads YYNGEE. With 0 bases removed from V and 0 bases from J, the gap between germline ends came to 7 bases. CDR3 in amino acids: CASSVAAVSYEQYF. The DNA of the CDR3 is TGTGCCAGCAGCGTAGCGGCCGTCTCCTACGAGCAGTACTTC.

The chain employs TRBV4-2 and TRBJ2-7, with D uncertain. From germline, CDR1 is LGHNA and CDR2 YNFKEQ. This CDR3 has 15 residues. V was trimmed by 0 bases and J by 2 bases, leaving 11 bases between them. The CDR3 sequence is CASSQDLVGPYEQYF. CDR3 coding DNA: TGTGCCAGCAGCCAAGATCTCGTGGGCCCCTACGAGCAGTACTTC.

The rearrangement joins TRBV30 to TRBJ1-1; D unresolved. Germline loops: CDR1 GTSNPN, CDR2 SVGIG (reference sequence). The CDR3 totals 14 residues. V lost 3 bases and J lost 10, with 21 bases in between. CDR3: CAWSSGGFGELAFF. The CDR3, as DNA: TGTGCCTGGAGCTCCGGAGGGTTTGGTGAGCTAGCTTTCTTT.

The chain links TRBV30 to TRBJ1-6; D is unclear. CDR3 length: 12 amino acids. The germline V gene has CDR1 GTSNPN and CDR2 SVGIG (reference sequence). Trimming took off 0 bases at V and 9 bases at J, with 6 bases between the two ends. The CDR3 sequence: CAWSVPVSPLHF. The CDR3 bases are TGTGCCTGGAGTGTACCAGTTTCACCCCTCCACTTT. Filled out from reference TRBV30 and TRBJ1-6, the complete variable domain reads SQTIHQWPATLVQPVGSPLSLECTVEGTSNPNLYWYRQAAGRGLQLLFYSVGIGQISSEVPQNLSASRPQDRQFILSSKKLLLSDSGFYLCAWSVPVSPLHFGNGTRLTVT.

The chain links TRBV4-1 to TRBJ2-1; TRBD1 matches 7 bases. The V gene's germline CDR1 is MGHRA and CDR2 YSYEKL. V was clipped by 6 bases and J by 5 bases; unmatched bases: 4. This CDR3 region has 13 residues. As DNA, the CDR3 is TGCGCCAGCAGGGCCGGGACAGACAATGAGCAGTTCTTC. Encoded protein: CASRAGTDNEQFF.

The sample holds a few counts of this clone. This chain links TRBV23-1 with TRBJ1-5; no clear D. TRBV23-1 is placed among ORFs of uncertain function. The CDR3 contains 16 residues. Between the trimmed V and J ends, which lost 3 bases and 0 bases, there was a span of 12 bases. DNA of the CDR3: TGCGCCAGCAGTCACCTACAGCCATATAGCAATCAGCCCCAGCATTTT. It encodes CASSHLQPYSNQPQHF.

V is TRBV6-5 and J is TRBJ2-1; no clear D. Between the trimmed V and J ends, which lost 0 bases and 9 bases, there was a span of 6 bases. The CDR3 sequence is 12 residues long. Germline-derived CDR1 and CDR2 are MNHEY and SVGAGI. The CDR3 DNA reads TGTGCCAGCAGTTACTCCCGTAGTGAGCAGTTCTTC. It specifies CASSYSRSEQFF.